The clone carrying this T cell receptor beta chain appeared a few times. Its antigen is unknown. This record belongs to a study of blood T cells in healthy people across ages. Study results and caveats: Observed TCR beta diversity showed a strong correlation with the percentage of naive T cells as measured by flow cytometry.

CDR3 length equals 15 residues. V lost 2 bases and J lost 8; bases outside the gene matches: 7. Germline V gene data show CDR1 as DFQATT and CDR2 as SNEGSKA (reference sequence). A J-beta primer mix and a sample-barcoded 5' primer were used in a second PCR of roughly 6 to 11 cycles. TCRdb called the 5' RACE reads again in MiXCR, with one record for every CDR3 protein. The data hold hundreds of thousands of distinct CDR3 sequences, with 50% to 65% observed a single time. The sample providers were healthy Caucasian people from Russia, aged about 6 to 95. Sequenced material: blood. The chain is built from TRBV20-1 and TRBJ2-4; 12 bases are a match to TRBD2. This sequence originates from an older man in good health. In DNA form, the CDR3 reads TGCAGTGCTAGAAAGACTAGCGGGAGTGAGTACATTCAGTACTTC. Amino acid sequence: CSARKTSGSEYIQYF.